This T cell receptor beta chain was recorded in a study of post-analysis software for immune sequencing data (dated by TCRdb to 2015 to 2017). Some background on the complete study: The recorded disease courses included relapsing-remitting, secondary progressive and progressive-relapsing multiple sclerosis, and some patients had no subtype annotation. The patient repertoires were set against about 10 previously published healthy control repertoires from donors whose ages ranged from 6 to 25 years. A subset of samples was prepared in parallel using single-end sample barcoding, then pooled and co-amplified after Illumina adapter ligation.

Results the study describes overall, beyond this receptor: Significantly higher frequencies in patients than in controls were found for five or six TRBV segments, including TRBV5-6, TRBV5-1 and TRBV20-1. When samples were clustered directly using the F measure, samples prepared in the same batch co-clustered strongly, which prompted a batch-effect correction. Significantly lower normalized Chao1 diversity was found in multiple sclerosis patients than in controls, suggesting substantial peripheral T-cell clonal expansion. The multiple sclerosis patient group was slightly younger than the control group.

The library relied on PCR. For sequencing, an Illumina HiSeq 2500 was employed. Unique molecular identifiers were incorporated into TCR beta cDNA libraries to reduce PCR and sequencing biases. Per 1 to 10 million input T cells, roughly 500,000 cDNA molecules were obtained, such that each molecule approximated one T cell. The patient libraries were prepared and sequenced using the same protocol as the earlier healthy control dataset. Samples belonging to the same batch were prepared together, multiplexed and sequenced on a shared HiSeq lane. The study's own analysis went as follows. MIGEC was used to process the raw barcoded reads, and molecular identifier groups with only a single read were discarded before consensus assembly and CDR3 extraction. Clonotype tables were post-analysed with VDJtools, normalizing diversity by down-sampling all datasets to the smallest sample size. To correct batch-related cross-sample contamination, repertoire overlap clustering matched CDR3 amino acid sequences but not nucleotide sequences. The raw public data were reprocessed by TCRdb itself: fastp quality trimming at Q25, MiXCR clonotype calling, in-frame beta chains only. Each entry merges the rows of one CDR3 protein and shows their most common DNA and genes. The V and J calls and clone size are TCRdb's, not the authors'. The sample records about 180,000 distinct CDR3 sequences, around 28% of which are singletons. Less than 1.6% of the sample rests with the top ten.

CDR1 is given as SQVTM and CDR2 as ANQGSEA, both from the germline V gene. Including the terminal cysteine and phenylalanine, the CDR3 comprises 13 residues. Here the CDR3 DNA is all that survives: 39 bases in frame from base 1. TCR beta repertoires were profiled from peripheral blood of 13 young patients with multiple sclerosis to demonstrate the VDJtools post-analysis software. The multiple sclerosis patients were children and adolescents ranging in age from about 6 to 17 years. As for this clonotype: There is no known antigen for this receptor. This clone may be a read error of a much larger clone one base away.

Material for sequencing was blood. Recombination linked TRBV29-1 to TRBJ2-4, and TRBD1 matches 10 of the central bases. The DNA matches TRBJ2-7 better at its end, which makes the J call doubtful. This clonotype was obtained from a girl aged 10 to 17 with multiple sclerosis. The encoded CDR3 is CNVDRDRGDEQYF. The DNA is TGCAACGTGGACCGGGACAGGGGTGACGAGCAGTACTTC.